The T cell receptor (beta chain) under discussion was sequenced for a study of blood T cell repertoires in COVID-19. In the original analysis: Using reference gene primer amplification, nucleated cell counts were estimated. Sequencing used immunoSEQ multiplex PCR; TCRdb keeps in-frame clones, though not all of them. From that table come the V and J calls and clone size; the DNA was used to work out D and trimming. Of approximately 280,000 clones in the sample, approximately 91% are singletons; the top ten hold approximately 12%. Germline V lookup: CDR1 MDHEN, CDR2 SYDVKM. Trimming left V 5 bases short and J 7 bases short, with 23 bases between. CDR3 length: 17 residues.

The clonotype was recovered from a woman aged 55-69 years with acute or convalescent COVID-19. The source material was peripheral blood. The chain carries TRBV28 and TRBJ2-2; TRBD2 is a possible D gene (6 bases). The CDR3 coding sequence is TGTGCCAGCAGTCTGATCGGGGGTAGCGTCTCTATCGGGGAGCTGTTTTTT. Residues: CASSLIGGSVSIGELFF.